This TCR beta chain appears in the sequencing data of a study of blood T cell repertoires in COVID-19. Overall study: From T cells, B-cell-depleted T cells, or PBMCs came the material, which was cDNA or gDNA.

Sequenced by immunoSEQ multiplex PCR; TCRdb stores in-frame clones only, minus some. The data hold 75,000 to 95,000 clones, with about 85% observed a single time. J was trimmed by 5 bases and V by 6 bases; bases with no gene match: 7. Germline CDR1 MRHNA, CDR2 SNTAGT. The CDR3 runs to 14 residues. V usage is TRBV6-4 and J usage is TRBJ2-3, with 8 positions matching TRBD2. This TCR was recovered from a man between 45 and 60 years old with acute or convalescent COVID-19. Sequencing was done on a sample of peripheral blood. In DNA, the CDR3 is TGTGCCAGCAGCTCTAGCGGGCAGGTAGATACGCAGTATTTT. The encoded protein is CASSSSGQVDTQYF.